The subject of this entry is one TCR beta chain. The CDR3 runs to 15 residues. Germline assignment: CDR1 MNHGY and CDR2 SAAAGT. Trimming shortened V by 5 bases and J by 7 bases, and 20 bases separated the two germline ends. The source of the sample is a study of preoperative IRX-2 immunotherapy in early breast cancer. Clones were sequenced by immunoSEQ multiplex PCR, and TCRdb holds only the in-frame ones, with some missing. The data contain 90,000 to 100,000 clones, just over 85% of them seen just once; the ten biggest clones take up about 2%. Treatment given: preoperative locoregional IRX-2 cytokine immunotherapy. This phase Ib study tested locoregional IRX-2 cytokine immunotherapy given before surgery.

The genes are TRBV6-8 and TRBJ1-2, with D possibly being TRBD1 (6 bases). The input for sequencing was tumor tissue, taken after IRX-2 immunotherapy. The source is a human donor with breast cancer. DNA for the CDR3: TGTGCCAGCAGTGCTTTATCAGGGGCCCTCGGTGGCTACACCTTC. Translated, it gives CASSALSGALGGYTF.